The source of this T cell receptor beta chain is a study of T cell responses to AZD1222 COVID-19 vaccine. Study findings and constraints: Spike was spanned by vaccine-associated CD4 TCRs, with dominance at 160-218 and 743-854. Receipt of two AZD1222 doses was followed by a rise in Spike-specific TCR breadth and depth.

This CDR3 spans 14 amino acids. Germline CDR1 is SGHRS and CDR2 is YFSETQ. With 4 bases clipped from V and 7 bases from J, the junction kept 5 bases outside the gene matches. Generated by immunoSEQ multiplex PCR, the TCRdb table keeps only in-frame clones and is missing some. The sample has about 180,000 clones; 75% to 90% are singletons. Note on this clone: Its specificity is not known.

The TCR originated in an adult who received the MenACWY meningococcal vaccine as a control. The V gene is TRBV5-1, the J gene TRBJ1-5, with TRBD1 identical over 10 bases. The sample consisted of peripheral blood, taken 28 days after the second dose of the MenACWY control vaccine. CDR3 region: CASSLTGGSQPQHF. The CDR3 coding sequence is TGCGCCAGCAGCCTGACAGGGGGCAGCCAGCCCCAGCATTTT.